This entry concerns a single T cell receptor (beta chain). Its antigen is not yet known. No base quality information exists; no much larger clone differs at one position. These data are taken from a study of OX40 agonist ivuxolimab in advanced cancers. As for the study more broadly: Ivuxolimab was an agonistic, fully human IgG2 monoclonal antibody directed against OX40 (CD134), a costimulatory receptor. In the dose-escalation cohort, roughly four fifths of patients were male, and the mean age was about 55 years, with a range of 23 to 79. Partial responses were achieved by three dose-escalation patients, of whom one had hepatocellular carcinoma and two had cutaneous melanoma. Patients were allowed to have had prior anti-PD-1, anti-PD-L1 or anti-CTLA-4 therapy, and approximately 40% of the dose-escalation patients had been treated with checkpoint inhibitors. Intravenous ivuxolimab was administered to patients every 2 weeks at six dose levels: 0.01, 0.1, 0.3, 1.5, 3 and 10 mg/kg. The paper reports the monotherapy dose-escalation portion (N of about 50 patients) of the phase I ivuxolimab trial. Among the 52 dose-escalation patients, approximately 20 had hepatocellular carcinoma, around 15 melanoma, 9 renal cell carcinoma and 9 head and neck cancer. The point of sequencing TCRbeta in the periphery was to test whether ivuxolimab changed TCR sequence diversity and drove clonal T-cell expansion.

Overall study results and their limits: Antigen specificity was not determined for the clonally expanded peripheral T cells. After ivuxolimab, more expanded clones were found on average in CD8+ T cells than in CD4+ T cells. Clonal expansion of both CD4+ and CD8+ blood T cells was observed from baseline to week 6 at doses 0.1 to 3.0 mg/kg. Low levels of normalized T-cell clonal expansion were also seen in some nonresponding patients. In the 0.1-3.0 mg/kg groups, partial responders were among the patients with the lowest normalized peripheral clonal expansion, particularly in CD8+ T cells.

The V and J ends are trimmed by 2 bases and 1 base, leaving 8 bases between them. Sequences KGHSH (CDR1) and LQKENI (CDR2) are obtained from the germline V gene. The CDR3 numbers 14 residues from cysteine through phenylalanine. Kept here is only the CDR3 DNA, which spans 42 bases and is read in frame from base 1. For sequencing of the TCRbeta CDR3 region, genomic DNA was extracted from the sorted cells. The immunoSEQ Assay was used for sequencing of TCRbeta CDR3 regions. In its TCRdb copy, this immuneACCESS table keeps in-frame sequences only and misses some clones. Where compared with another copy, unresolved V genes explain less than half of these, and the others have no known cause. Present in this sample are approximately 77,000 clones, 91% of which were seen just once. Jointly, the top ten make up around 1.5% of the sample. The trial excluded patients who had a history of autoimmune disease or who were on systemic immunosuppression. Peripheral blood for TCR sequencing was collected from all dose cohorts at baseline, on cycle 4 day 1, and on cycle 7 day 1. Samples were obtained from an open-label, multicenter, first-in-human phase I dose-escalation trial of ivuxolimab. Adults with locally advanced or metastatic head and neck squamous cell, hepatocellular, melanoma or renal cell carcinoma were enrolled in the trial. Before TCR sequencing, CD4+ and CD8+ T cells were separately sorted from peripheral blood.

The source is an adult with an advanced solid tumor such as melanoma, head and neck, liver or kidney cancer. The sequencing here drew on CD4+ or CD8+ T cells sorted from blood, taken in a trial of the OX40 agonist ivuxolimab. The rearranged chain carries TRBV18 and TRBJ1-1; there is no confident call for the D gene. The nucleotides read TGTGCCAGCTCACCAACCGGATGGAACACTGAAGCTTTCTTT. Its translation is CASSPTGWNTEAFF.